The clone carrying this TCR beta chain was found a few times. This entry belongs to a study of spatial heterogeneity in lung cancer. TCRdb re-called the 5' RACE reads with MiXCR, one entry per CDR3 protein. Among some 120,000 distinct CDR3 sequences listed, more than 9% were seen once. The time point was: blood at routine non-recurrence follow-up after resection. Unsorted whole RNA from tumor, nontumor lung or frozen PBMC underwent sequencing. Germline CDR1 is MNHEY and CDR2 is SVGEGT. The junction had 7 bases not matched to a gene; V was cut back by 7 bases and J by 5 bases. This CDR3 comprises 13 residues.

The chain uses TRBV6-2 or TRBV6-3 and TRBJ1-1, with TRBD1 matching over 7 bases. This TCR came from a male donor with early-stage non-small cell lung cancer. The sequences come from PBMCs, collected at follow-up. CDR3 loop: CASIRGPGTEAFF. CDR3 nucleotides: TGTGCCAGCATAAGGGGGCCGGGTACTGAAGCTTTCTTT.